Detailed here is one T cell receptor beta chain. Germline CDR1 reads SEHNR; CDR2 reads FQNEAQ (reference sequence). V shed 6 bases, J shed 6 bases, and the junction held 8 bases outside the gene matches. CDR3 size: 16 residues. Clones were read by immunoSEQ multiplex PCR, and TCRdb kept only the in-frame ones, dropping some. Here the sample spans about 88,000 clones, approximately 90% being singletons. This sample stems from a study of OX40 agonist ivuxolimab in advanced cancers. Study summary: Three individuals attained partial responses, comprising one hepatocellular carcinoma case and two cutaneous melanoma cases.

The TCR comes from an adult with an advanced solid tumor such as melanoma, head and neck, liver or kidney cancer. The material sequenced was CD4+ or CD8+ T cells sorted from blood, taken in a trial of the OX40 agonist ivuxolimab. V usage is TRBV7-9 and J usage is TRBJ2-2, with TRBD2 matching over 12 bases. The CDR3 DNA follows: TGTGCCAGCAGGTCCCTAGCGGGAGGGCCCGCCGGGGAGCTGTTTTTT. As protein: CASRSLAGGPAGELFF. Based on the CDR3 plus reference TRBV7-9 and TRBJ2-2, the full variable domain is DTGVSQNPRHKITKRGQNVTFRCDPISEHNRLYWYRQTLGQGPEFLTYFQNEAQLEKSRLLSDRFSAERPKGSFSTLEIQRTEQGDSAMYLCASRSLAGGPAGELFFGEGSRLTVL.